This TCR beta chain was identified during a study of blood T cell repertoires in COVID-19. Study information: Researchers got acute and convalescent COVID-19 samples from the United States, Italy and Spain. PBMCs, B-cell-depleted T cells, or T cells provided the cDNA or gDNA that made up the material.

Germline-derived CDR1 and CDR2 are SGHTA and FQGNSA. This CDR3 is built from 15 residues. Trimming stripped 5 bases from V and 10 bases from J, with 18 bases between. Authors' methods: Amplifying reference gene primers gave estimates of nucleated cell counts. Profiled with immunoSEQ multiplex PCR; TCRdb holds only in-frame clones, not every one. The DNA gave D and trimming, while V, J and clone size come from that table. This table holds over 45,000 clones, 81% found once. The specimen was peripheral blood. The chain combines TRBV7-2 with TRBJ1-6; D possibly corresponds to TRBD1 (5 bases). The receptor's source is a woman of 80 years or more with active or convalescent COVID-19. The CDR3, as DNA: TGTGCCAGCAGCCCACAACAGGCCCCAAGCTCACCCCTCCACTTT. Translating gives CASSPQQAPSSPLHF.